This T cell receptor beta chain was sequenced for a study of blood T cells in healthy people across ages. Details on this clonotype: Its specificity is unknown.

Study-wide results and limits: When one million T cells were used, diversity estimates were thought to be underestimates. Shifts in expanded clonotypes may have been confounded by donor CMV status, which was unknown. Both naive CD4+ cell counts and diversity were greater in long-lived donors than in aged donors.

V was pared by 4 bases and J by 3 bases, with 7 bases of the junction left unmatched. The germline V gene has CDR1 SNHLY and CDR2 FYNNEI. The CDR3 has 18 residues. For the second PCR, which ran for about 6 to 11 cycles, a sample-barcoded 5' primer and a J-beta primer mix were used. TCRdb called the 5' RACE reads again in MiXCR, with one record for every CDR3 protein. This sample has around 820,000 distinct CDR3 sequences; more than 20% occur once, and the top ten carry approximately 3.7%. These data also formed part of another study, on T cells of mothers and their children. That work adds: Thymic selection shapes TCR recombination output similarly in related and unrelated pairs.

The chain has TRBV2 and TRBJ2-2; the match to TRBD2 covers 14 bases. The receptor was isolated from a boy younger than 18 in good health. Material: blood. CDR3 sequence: CASSGGLAGVIDTGELFF. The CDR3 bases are TGTGCCAGCAGTGGGGGACTAGCGGGGGTTATCGACACCGGGGAGCTGTTTTTT.